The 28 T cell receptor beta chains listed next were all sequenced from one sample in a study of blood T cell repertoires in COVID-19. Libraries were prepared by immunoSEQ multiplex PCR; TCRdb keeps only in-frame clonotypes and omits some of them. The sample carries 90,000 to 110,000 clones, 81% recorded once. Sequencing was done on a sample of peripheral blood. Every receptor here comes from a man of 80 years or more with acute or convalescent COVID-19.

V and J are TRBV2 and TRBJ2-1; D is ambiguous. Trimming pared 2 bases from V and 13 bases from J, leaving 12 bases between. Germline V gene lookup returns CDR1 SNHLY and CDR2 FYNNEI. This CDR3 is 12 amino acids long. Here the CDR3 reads CASSETAGRQFF. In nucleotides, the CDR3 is TGTGCCAGCAGTGAAACGGCAGGTCGACAGTTCTTC.

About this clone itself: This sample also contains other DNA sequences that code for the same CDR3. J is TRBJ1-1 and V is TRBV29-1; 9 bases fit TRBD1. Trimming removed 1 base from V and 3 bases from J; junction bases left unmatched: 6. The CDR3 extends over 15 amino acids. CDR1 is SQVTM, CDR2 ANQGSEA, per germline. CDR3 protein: CSVEGQQGAYTEAFF. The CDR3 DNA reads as TGCAGCGTTGAAGGCCAACAGGGGGCTTACACTGAAGCTTTCTTT.

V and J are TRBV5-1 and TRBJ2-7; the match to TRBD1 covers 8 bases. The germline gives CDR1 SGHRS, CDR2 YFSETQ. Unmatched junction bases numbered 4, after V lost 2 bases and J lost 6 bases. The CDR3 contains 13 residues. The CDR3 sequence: CASSFDRGSEQYF. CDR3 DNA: TGCGCCAGCAGCTTCGACAGGGGTTCCGAGCAGTACTTC.

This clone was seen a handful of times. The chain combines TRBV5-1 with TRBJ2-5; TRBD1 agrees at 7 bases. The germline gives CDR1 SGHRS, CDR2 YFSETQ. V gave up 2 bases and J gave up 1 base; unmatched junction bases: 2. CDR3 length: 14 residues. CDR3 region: CASSFRDSQETQYF. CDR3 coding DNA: TGCGCCAGCAGCTTCCGGGACAGCCAAGAGACCCAGTACTTC.

CDR3 residues: CASSLNGRRAGYTF. The CDR3 nucleotides are TGCGCCAGCAGCCTGAATGGCCGCAGGGCGGGCTACACCTTC. This rearrangement joins TRBV4-1 to TRBJ1-2; D might be TRBD1 (5 bases). The CDR3 covers 14 residues. Deletions cut 4 bases from V and 8 bases from J, with 17 bases between. Germline CDR1 reads MGHRA; CDR2 reads YSYEKL.

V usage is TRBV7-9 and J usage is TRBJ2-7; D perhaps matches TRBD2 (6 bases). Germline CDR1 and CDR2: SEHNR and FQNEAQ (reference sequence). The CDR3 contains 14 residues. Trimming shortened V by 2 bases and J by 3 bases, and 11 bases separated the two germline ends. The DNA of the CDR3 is TGTGCCAGCAGCTTATATCACGGGGGCTACGAGCAGTACTTC. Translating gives CASSLYHGGYEQYF.

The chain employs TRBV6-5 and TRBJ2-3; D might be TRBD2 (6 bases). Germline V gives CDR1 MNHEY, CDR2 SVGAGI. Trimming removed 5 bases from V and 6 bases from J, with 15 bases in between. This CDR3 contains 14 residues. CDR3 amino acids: CASSPQWSGDTQYF. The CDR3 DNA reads TGTGCCAGCAGTCCACAGTGGAGCGGGGATACGCAGTATTTT.

Written as DNA, the CDR3 is TGCGCCAGCACCCACCCGTCTGCAGGGGGAGGCTACGAGCAGTACTTC. Amino acid sequence: CASTHPSAGGGYEQYF. The rearrangement links TRBV5-1 to TRBJ2-7; tentative D call: TRBD1 (7 bases). CDR1 SGHRS and CDR2 YFSETQ come from the germline V gene. The V end lost 6 bases, the J end lost 3 bases, and 22 bases lay between the germline ends. The CDR3 contains 16 residues.

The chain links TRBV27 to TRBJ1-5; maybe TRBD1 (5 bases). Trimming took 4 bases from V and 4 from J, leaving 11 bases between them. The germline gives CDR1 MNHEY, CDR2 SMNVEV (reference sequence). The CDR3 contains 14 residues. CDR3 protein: CASSSGSWNQPQHF. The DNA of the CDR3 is TGTGCCAGCAGTTCAGGGTCCTGGAATCAGCCCCAGCATTTT.

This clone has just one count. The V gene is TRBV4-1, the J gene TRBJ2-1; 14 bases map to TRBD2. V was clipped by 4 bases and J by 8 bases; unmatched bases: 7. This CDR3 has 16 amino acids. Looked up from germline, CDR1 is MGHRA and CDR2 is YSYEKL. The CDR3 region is CASSPLGLAGGDEQFF. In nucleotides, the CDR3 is TGCGCCAGCAGCCCGCTCGGACTAGCGGGAGGAGATGAGCAGTTCTTC.

CDR3 sequence (DNA): TGTGCCAGCAGACCTGGGACATCAAACACTGAAGCTTTCTTT. Protein product: CASRPGTSNTEAFF. V gene TRBV2 combines with J gene TRBJ1-1; TRBD1 might be the D (6 bases). V was trimmed by 6 bases and J by 2 bases, leaving 13 bases between them. The CDR3 loop spans 14 amino acids. In germline, CDR1 is SNHLY, CDR2 FYNNEI.

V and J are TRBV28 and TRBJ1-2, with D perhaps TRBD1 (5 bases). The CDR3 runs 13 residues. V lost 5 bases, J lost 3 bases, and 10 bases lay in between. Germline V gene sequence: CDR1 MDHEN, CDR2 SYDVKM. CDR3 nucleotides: TGTGCCAGCAGTACGACAGTTTACTATGGCTACACCTTC. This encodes CASSTTVYYGYTF.

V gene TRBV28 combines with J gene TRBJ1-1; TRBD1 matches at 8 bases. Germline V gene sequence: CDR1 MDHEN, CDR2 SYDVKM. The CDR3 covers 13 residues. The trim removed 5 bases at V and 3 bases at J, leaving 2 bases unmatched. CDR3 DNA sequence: TGTGCCAGCAGTCAGGGGGCGGACACTGAAGCTTTCTTT. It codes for CASSQGADTEAFF. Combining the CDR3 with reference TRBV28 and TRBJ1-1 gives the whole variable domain DVKVTQSSRYLVKRTGEKVFLECVQDMDHENMFWYRQDPGLGLRLIYFSYDVKMKEKGDIPEGYSVSREKKERFSLILESASTNQTSMYLCASSQGADTEAFFGQGTRLTVV.

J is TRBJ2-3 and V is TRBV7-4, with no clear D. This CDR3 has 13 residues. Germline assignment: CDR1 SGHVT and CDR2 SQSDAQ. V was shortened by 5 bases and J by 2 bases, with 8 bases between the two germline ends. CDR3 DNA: TGTGCCAGCAGCCCCCAACACACAGATACGCAGTATTTT. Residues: CASSPQHTDTQYF.

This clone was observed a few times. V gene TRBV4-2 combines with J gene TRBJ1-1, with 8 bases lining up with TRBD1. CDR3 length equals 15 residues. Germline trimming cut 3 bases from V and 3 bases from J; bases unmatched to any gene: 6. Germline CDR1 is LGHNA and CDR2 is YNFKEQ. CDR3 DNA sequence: TGTGCCAGCAGCCAGACTGGACAGGGCTACACTGAAGCTTTCTTT. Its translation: CASSQTGQGYTEAFF.

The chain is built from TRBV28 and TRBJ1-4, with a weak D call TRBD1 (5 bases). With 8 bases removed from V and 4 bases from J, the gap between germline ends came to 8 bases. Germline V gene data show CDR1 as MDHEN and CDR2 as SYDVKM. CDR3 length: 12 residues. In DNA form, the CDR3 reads TGTGCCAGCGGGCAGGGTAATGAAAAACTGTTTTTT. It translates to CASGQGNEKLFF.

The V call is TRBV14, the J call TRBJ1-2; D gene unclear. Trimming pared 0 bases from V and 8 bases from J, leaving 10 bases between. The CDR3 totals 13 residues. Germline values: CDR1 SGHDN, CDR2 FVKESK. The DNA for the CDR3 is TGTGCCAGCAGCCAAGACACAGTTAACGGCTACACCTTC. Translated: CASSQDTVNGYTF.

CDR3 protein: CAVGRTGGAYEQYF. The CDR3 DNA sequence: TGTGCCGTCGGGCGGACAGGGGGCGCCTACGAGCAGTACTTC. The rearrangement links TRBV19 to TRBJ2-7; 11 nucleotides align to TRBD1. This CDR3 comprises 14 residues. CDR1 and CDR2 (germline): LNHDA, SQIVND (reference sequence). The ends lost 11 bases at V and 2 bases at J; junction bases unmatched: 8. Based on the CDR3 plus reference TRBV19 and TRBJ2-7, the full variable domain is DGGITQSPKYLFRKEGQNVTLSCEQNLNHDAMYWYRQDPGQGLRLIYYSQIVNDFQKGDIAEGYSVSREKKESFPLTVTSAQKNPTAFYLCAVGRTGGAYEQYFGPGTRLTVT.

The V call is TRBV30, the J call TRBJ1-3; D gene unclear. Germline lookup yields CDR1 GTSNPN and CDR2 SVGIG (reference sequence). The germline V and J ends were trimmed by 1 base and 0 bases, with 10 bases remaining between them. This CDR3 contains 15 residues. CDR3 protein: CAWSALGSSGNTIYF. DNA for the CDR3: TGTGCCTGGAGTGCCCTGGGGAGCTCTGGAAACACCATATATTTT.

CDR3 amino acids: CASTYPGAAYEQYF. For the CDR3, the DNA is TGCGCCAGCACTTACCCAGGGGCAGCCTACGAGCAGTACTTC. The chain couples TRBV10-2 to TRBJ2-7; D may be TRBD1 (6 bases). Germline loops: CDR1 WSHSY, CDR2 SAAADI. The CDR3 runs to 14 residues. V was trimmed by 7 bases and J by 2 bases, leaving 15 bases between them.

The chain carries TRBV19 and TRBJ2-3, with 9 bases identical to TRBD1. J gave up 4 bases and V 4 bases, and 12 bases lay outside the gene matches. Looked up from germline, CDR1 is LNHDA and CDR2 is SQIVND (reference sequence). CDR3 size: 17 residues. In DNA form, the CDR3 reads TGTGCCAGTAGTAAGCAAGGACAGGGGTTCCCGGCAGATACGCAGTATTTT. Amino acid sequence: CASSKQGQGFPADTQYF. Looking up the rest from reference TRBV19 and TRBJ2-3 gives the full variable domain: DGGITQSPKYLFRKEGQNVTLSCEQNLNHDAMYWYRQDPGQGLRLIYYSQIVNDFQKGDIAEGYSVSREKKESFPLTVTSAQKNPTAFYLCASSKQGQGFPADTQYFGPGTRLTVL.

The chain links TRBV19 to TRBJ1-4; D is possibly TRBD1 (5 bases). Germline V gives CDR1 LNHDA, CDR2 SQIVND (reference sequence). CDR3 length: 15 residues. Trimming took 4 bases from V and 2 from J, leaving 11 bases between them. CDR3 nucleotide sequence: TGTGCCAGTAGTACAACCGGGGGTACTAATGAAAAACTGTTTTTT. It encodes CASSTTGGTNEKLFF.

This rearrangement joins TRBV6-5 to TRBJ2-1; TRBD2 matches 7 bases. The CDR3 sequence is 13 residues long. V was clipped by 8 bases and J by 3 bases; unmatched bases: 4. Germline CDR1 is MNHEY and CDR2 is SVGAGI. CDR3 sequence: CASGTNLYNEQFF. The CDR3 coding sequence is TGTGCCAGCGGGACTAACCTCTACAATGAGCAGTTCTTC.

The CDR3 sequence: CASSLETARGGYEQYF. CDR3 in DNA: TGTGCCAGCAGCTTGGAAACGGCTCGCGGGGGTTACGAGCAGTACTTC. The chain recombines TRBV5-4 with TRBJ2-7; 7 bases match TRBD2. CDR3 length: 16 amino acids. V shed 0 bases, J shed 4 bases, and the junction held 10 bases outside the gene matches. The germline V gene has CDR1 SGHNT and CDR2 YYREEE (reference sequence).

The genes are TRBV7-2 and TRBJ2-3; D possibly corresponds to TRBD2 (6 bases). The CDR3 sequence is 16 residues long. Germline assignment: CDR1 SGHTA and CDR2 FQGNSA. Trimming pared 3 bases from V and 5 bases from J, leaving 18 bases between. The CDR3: CASSLRGGGRGDTQYF. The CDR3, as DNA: TGTGCCAGCAGCTTGCGCGGAGGAGGGCGGGGAGATACGCAGTATTTT.

This chain's CDR3 is CASSQKTGGTEAFF. The CDR3, as DNA: TGTGCCAGCAGCCAAAAGACAGGGGGCACTGAAGCTTTCTTT. This chain joins TRBV14 and TRBJ1-1; 9 positions agree with TRBD1. Losses at the gene ends were 2 bases for V and 4 bases for J; bases not matched to a gene: 2. The CDR3 has 14 amino acids. The germline V gene has CDR1 SGHDN and CDR2 FVKESK.

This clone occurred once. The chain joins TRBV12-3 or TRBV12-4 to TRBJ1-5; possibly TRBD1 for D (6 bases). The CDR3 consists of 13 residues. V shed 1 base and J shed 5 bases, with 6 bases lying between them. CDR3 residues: CASSLEGDQPQHF. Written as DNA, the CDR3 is TGTGCCAGCAGTTTAGAGGGGGATCAGCCCCAGCATTTT.

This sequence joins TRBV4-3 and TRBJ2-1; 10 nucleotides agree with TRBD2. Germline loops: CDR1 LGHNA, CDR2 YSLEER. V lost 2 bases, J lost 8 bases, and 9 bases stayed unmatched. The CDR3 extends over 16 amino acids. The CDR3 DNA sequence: TGCGCCAGCAGCCAATCCCTAGCGGGAGTGGGGTATGAGCAGTTCTTC. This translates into CASSQSLAGVGYEQFF.